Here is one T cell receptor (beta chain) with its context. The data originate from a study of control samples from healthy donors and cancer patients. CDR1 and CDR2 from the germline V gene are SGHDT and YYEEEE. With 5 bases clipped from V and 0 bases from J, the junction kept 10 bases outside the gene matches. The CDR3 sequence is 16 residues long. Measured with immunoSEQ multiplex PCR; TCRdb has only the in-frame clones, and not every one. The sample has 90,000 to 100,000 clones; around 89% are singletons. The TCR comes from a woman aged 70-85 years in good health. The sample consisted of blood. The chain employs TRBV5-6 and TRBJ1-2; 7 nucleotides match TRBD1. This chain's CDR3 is CASRHTSGQTNYGYTF. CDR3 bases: TGTGCCAGCAGGCATACTTCGGGACAGACTAACTATGGCTACACCTTC.